Shown below are 27 T cell receptor beta chains from a single sample sequenced in a study of T cells in localized non-small cell lung cancer. Measured with immunoSEQ multiplex PCR; TCRdb has only the in-frame clones, and not every one. In the table there are around 30,000 clones, around 94% of which are singletons. The sequences come from peripheral blood, collected before any cancer treatment. These receptors originate from a woman aged 35-75 years with stage I lung adenocarcinoma.

The chain combines TRBV19 with TRBJ2-7; D is ambiguous. The CDR3 runs to 14 residues. V was shortened by 3 bases and J by 3 bases, with 12 bases between the two germline ends. Per germline, CDR1 LNHDA and CDR2 SQIVND (reference sequence). Here the CDR3 DNA reads TGTGCCAGTAGTATTGACGGCTACTACTACGAGCAGTACTTC. This gives the protein CASSIDGYYYEQYF.

The chain uses TRBV7-9 and TRBJ1-6; D gene ambiguous. V was clipped by 3 bases and J by 0 bases, with 9 bases between them. Germline CDR1 is SEHNR and CDR2 is FQNEAQ (reference sequence). The CDR3 runs 16 residues. CDR3: CASSFPGSSYNSPLHF. In DNA form, the CDR3 reads TGTGCCAGCAGCTTCCCGGGGAGCTCCTATAATTCACCCCTCCACTTT.

V and J are TRBV2 and TRBJ1-4; D is uncertain. The CDR3 loop spans 13 amino acids. Trimming shortened V by 4 bases and J by 6 bases, and 9 bases separated the two germline ends. Per the germline V gene, CDR1 is SNHLY and CDR2 is FYNNEI. The CDR3, as DNA: TGTGCCAGCAGTGCGACACGTCATGAAAAACTGTTTTTT. This codes for CASSATRHEKLFF.

The rearrangement links TRBV1 to TRBJ1-1. TRBV1 is assigned pseudogene status. The CDR3 runs to 19 residues. CDR3 DNA sequence: TGCACCAGCAGCCAAAGATCCCGGGGGCCCGAGACTGCAGGTACTGAAGCTTTCTTT. Its protein is CTSSQRSRGPETAGTEAFF.

The chain combines TRBV25-1 with TRBJ2-7; D unresolved. V lost 4 bases and J 2 bases, leaving 12 bases between the germline ends. The germline gives CDR1 MGHDK, CDR2 SYGVNS. This CDR3 spans 14 amino acids. This chain's CDR3 is CASSGMGKTYEQYF. CDR3 in DNA: TGTGCCAGCAGTGGGATGGGTAAAACCTACGAGCAGTACTTC.

Regarding this clone: This sample also contains other DNA sequences that code for the same CDR3. The chain links TRBV19 to TRBJ1-3; possible D gene TRBD1, 6 bases. CDR3 size: 16 residues. The V gene's germline CDR1 is LNHDA and CDR2 SQIVND (reference sequence). V lost 6 bases, J lost 1 base, and 16 bases lay in between. CDR3 nucleotide sequence: TGTGCCAGTAGAGGCCTCAGGGGTAATTCTGGAAACACCATATATTTT. The encoded protein is CASRGLRGNSGNTIYF.

The rearrangement uses TRBV4-1 and TRBJ2-5; D gene uncertain. This CDR3 contains 16 residues. The germline V gene encodes CDR1 MGHRA and CDR2 YSYEKL. V lost 0 bases, J lost 0 bases, and 11 bases lay in between. CDR3 sequence: CASSQEMRSHQETQYF. The DNA of the CDR3 is TGCGCCAGCAGCCAAGAGATGCGGTCTCACCAAGAGACCCAGTACTTC.

V usage is TRBV7-2 and J usage is TRBJ2-3; 9 bases align to TRBD1. Germline CDR1 and CDR2: SGHTA and FQGNSA. Losses at the gene ends were 4 bases for V and 5 bases for J; bases not matched to a gene: 10. The CDR3 loop spans 16 amino acids. CDR3 residues: CASSYAVGQGRDTQYF. CDR3 DNA: TGTGCCAGCAGCTATGCGGTGGGACAGGGCAGAGATACGCAGTATTTT.

This clone occurred a few times. The J gene is TRBJ1-5, the V gene TRBV7-9, with D unresolved. V lost 5 bases to trimming and J lost 7 bases, with 18 bases between them. Germline CDR1 and CDR2: SEHNR and FQNEAQ (reference sequence). The CDR3 loop spans 15 amino acids. CDR3 protein: CASSPAGPPWQPQHF. Written as DNA, the CDR3 is TGTGCCAGCAGCCCTGCAGGTCCCCCGTGGCAGCCCCAGCATTTT. The full variable domain, its missing parts supplied by reference TRBV7-9 and TRBJ1-5, is DTGVSQNPRHKITKRGQNVTFRCDPISEHNRLYWYRQTLGQGPEFLTYFQNEAQLEKSRLLSDRFSAERPKGSFSTLEIQRTEQGDSAMYLCASSPAGPPWQPQHFGDGTRLSIL.

This clone was detected a few times. V is TRBV7-8 and J is TRBJ2-7; 8 positions agree with TRBD2. Trimming cost V 2 bases and J 2 bases; bases outside gene matches: 11. This CDR3 spans 17 amino acids. Germline CDR1 is SGHVS and CDR2 is FQNEAQ. CDR3 residues: CASSLTFSSGPTYEQYF. The CDR3 nucleotides read TGTGCCAGCAGCTTAACGTTTTCTAGCGGGCCCACCTACGAGCAGTACTTC. The variable domain in full, with the rest retrieved from reference TRBV7-8 and TRBJ2-7, is GAGVSQSPRYKVAKRGQDVALRCDPISGHVSLFWYQQALGQGPEFLTYFQNEAQLDKSGLPSDRFFAERPEGSVSTLKIQRTQQEDSAVYLCASSLTFSSGPTYEQYFGPGTRLTVT.

This clone occurred a few times. The gene calls are TRBV7-6 and TRBJ2-2, with D unresolved. Trimming stripped 2 bases from V and 6 bases from J, with 4 bases between. The CDR3 loop spans 12 amino acids. Germline CDR1 SGHVS, CDR2 FNYEAQ. The DNA of the CDR3 is TGTGCCAGCAGCTTACACTCCGGGGAGCTGTTTTTT. Translated: CASSLHSGELFF.

V usage is TRBV18 and J usage is TRBJ1-3; D remains ambiguous. The CDR3 loop spans 16 amino acids. Trimming took 3 bases from V and 0 from J, leaving 12 bases between them. Germline V gives CDR1 KGHSH, CDR2 LQKENI. CDR3 sequence (DNA): TGTGCCAGCTCACCGGGTATGGCCAACTCTGGAAACACCATATATTTT. It is translated as CASSPGMANSGNTIYF.

This chain joins TRBV7-2 and TRBJ2-7; tentatively, D is TRBD1 or TRBD2 (5 bases each). The CDR3 length is 16 residues. Looked up from germline, CDR1 is SGHTA and CDR2 is FQGNSA. V was pared by 1 base and J by 7 bases, with 20 bases between. The CDR3 protein is CASSLGSGPGDREQYF. Here the CDR3 DNA reads TGTGCCAGCAGCTTAGGATCGGGGCCTGGGGATCGGGAGCAGTACTTC.

This sequence joins TRBV7-8 and TRBJ2-7, with 14 nucleotides matching TRBD2. CDR1 SGHVS and CDR2 FQNEAQ come from the germline V gene. Trimming removed 3 bases from V and 4 bases from J; junction bases left unmatched: 5. This CDR3 comprises 16 residues. This CDR3 reads CASSFWGTSGGYEQYF. The CDR3 bases are TGTGCCAGCAGCTTTTGGGGGACTAGCGGGGGTTACGAGCAGTACTTC.

The J gene is TRBJ2-1, the V gene TRBV5-1; TRBD2 agrees at 8 bases. The V and J ends lost 6 bases and 2 bases, in that order; junction bases with no gene match: 7. The CDR3 contains 15 residues. Germline V gene data show CDR1 as SGHRS and CDR2 as YFSETQ. CDR3 coding DNA: TGCGCCAGCAATGGGGGTAGCGGGGCCTACAATGAGCAGTTCTTC. Amino acid sequence: CASNGGSGAYNEQFF.

The rearrangement joins TRBV27 to TRBJ1-5; D ambiguous. Trimming took off 0 bases at V and 4 bases at J, with 10 bases between the two ends. This CDR3 region has 15 residues. Germline values: CDR1 MNHEY, CDR2 SMNVEV (reference sequence). The CDR3: CASSLSGLGNQPQHF. Here the CDR3 DNA reads TGTGCCAGCAGTTTATCCGGGTTGGGGAATCAGCCCCAGCATTTT.

This rearrangement joins TRBV4-1 to TRBJ2-5, with 7 bases identical to TRBD2. Germline CDR1 MGHRA, CDR2 YSYEKL. J was trimmed by 4 bases and V by 1 base; bases with no gene match: 9. This CDR3 contains 16 residues. The CDR3 region has the DNA TGCGCCAGCAGCCAAGGAGTAGCTAGCGGAAGAGAGACCCAGTACTTC. Translating gives CASSQGVASGRETQYF.

V usage is TRBV10-2 and J usage is TRBJ2-2; possibly TRBD1 for D (5 bases). Trimming shortened V by 4 bases and J by 5 bases, and 8 bases separated the two germline ends. The CDR3 runs 13 residues. Germline CDR1 reads WSHSY; CDR2 reads SAAADI. CDR3 sequence (DNA): TGCGCCAGCAGTGGGCAGGGTACCGGGGAGCTGTTTTTT. Translation gives CASSGQGTGELFF.

The chain uses TRBV5-1 and TRBJ1-5; D call uncertain. The CDR3 consists of 15 residues. V lost 0 bases to trimming and J lost 1 base, with 8 bases between them. Per the germline V gene, CDR1 is SGHRS and CDR2 is YFSETQ. The CDR3 DNA reads as TGCGCCAGCAGCTTGGGGGGAGGGAGCAATCAGCCCCAGCATTTT. Protein sequence: CASSLGGGSNQPQHF.

The chain recombines TRBV29-1 with TRBJ1-1; maybe TRBD1 (6 bases). The ends were cut back, 4 bases at V and 3 bases at J, with 9 bases in the middle. This CDR3 has 12 amino acids. Germline V gives CDR1 SQVTM, CDR2 ANQGSEA. Here the CDR3 DNA reads TGCAGCGTTGCGAGGGGGGACACTGAAGCTTTCTTT. Amino acid sequence: CSVARGDTEAFF.

The V call is TRBV6-1, the J call TRBJ2-1; D possibly matches TRBD1 or TRBD2 (5 bases each). This CDR3 region has 16 residues. Looked up from germline, CDR1 is MNHNS and CDR2 is SASEGT. V lost 4 bases, J lost 7 bases, and 20 bases lay in between. The CDR3 loop reads CASSGVMDGDLNEQFF. CDR3 DNA: TGTGCCAGCAGTGGCGTGATGGACGGGGACCTAAATGAGCAGTTCTTC.

The chain links TRBV5-1 to TRBJ2-1; the match to TRBD2 covers 10 bases. Trimming took 2 bases from V and 2 from J; bases not matched to a gene: 1. Germline assignment: CDR1 SGHRS and CDR2 YFSETQ. The CDR3 is 15 residues long. In DNA, the CDR3 is TGCGCCAGCAGCTTTAGCGGGGGGACCTACAATGAGCAGTTCTTC. This translates into CASSFSGGTYNEQFF.

J is TRBJ2-7 and V is TRBV15, with D perhaps matching TRBD2 (6 bases). With 5 bases removed from V and 4 bases from J, the gap between germline ends came to 9 bases. This CDR3 has 12 amino acids. Germline CDR1 reads LNHNV; CDR2 reads YYDKDF (reference sequence). The CDR3 is CATSYGGYEQYF. The CDR3 coding sequence is TGTGCCACCAGCTATGGGGGGTACGAGCAGTACTTC.

The J gene is TRBJ1-5, the V gene TRBV10-3; D not certain. Trimming took off 5 bases at V and 3 bases at J, with 8 bases between the two ends. CDR1 is ENHRY and CDR2 is SYGVKD in the germline V gene. The CDR3 is 13 residues long. Here the CDR3 reads CAISPQPNQPQHF. The CDR3 DNA is TGTGCCATCAGTCCCCAGCCCAATCAGCCCCAGCATTTT.

V usage is TRBV5-4 and J usage is TRBJ2-7; 11 bases are shared with TRBD2. CDR3 size: 16 residues. Trimming cost V 6 bases and J 3 bases; bases outside gene matches: 11. Per the germline V gene, CDR1 is SGHNT and CDR2 is YYREEE (reference sequence). CDR3 bases: TGTGCCAGCACACCCCCCCCAGGGACTAGCGGCTACGAGCAGTACTTC. Translating gives CASTPPPGTSGYEQYF.

The chain joins TRBV5-4 to TRBJ2-5; a possible D gene is TRBD2 (6 bases). V shed 0 bases and J shed 0 bases, with 6 bases lying between them. Looked up from germline, CDR1 is SGHNT and CDR2 is YYREEE (reference sequence). This CDR3 is built from 14 residues. CDR3 region: CASSLGGDQETQYF. The CDR3 region has the DNA TGTGCCAGCAGCTTGGGGGGGGACCAAGAGACCCAGTACTTC.

V is TRBV10-2 and J is TRBJ2-7; the D gene is possibly TRBD2 (7 bases). The CDR3 consists of 15 residues. From germline, CDR1 is WSHSY and CDR2 SAAADI. V lost 2 bases and J 7 bases, leaving 18 bases between the germline ends. The CDR3 loop is CASSERRGGAMEQYF. Written as DNA, the CDR3 is TGCGCCAGCAGTGAGAGGCGAGGGGGGGCGATGGAGCAGTACTTC.